This TCR beta chain was captured in a study of Graves' ophthalmopathy and Graves' hyperthyroidism. Across the whole study: Investigators collected peripheral blood at initial diagnosis, before any treatment was given. General study findings and limits: In predicting ophthalmopathy progression, the model reached around 66% sensitivity and roughly 74% specificity.

New diagnoses, under 2 months' duration, and ages 18 to 65 characterized the hyperthyroidism patients. Other autoimmune diseases, uncontrolled infections, pregnancy or lactation led to the exclusion of patients. This clonotype occurred many times. No antigen is known for it. This CDR3 comprises 14 residues. Trimming removed 0 bases from V and 5 bases from J, with 10 bases in between. Germline V lookup: CDR1 MNHEY, CDR2 SVGAGI. Amplified TCR beta CDR3 regions were obtained using RNA transcripts as template. In the first round, RT-PCR was carried out with HTBI primers, and a multiplex PCR formed the second round. One entry per CDR3 protein results from TCRdb running MiXCR on the multiplex PCR reads. The table includes about 380,000 distinct CDR3 sequences, 15% to 19% detected once.

The receptor was derived from a woman aged 18-30 years with stable Graves' hyperthyroidism. Sequenced sample: peripheral blood. The chain recombines TRBV6-5 with TRBJ1-2; possibly TRBD1 for D (5 bases). The CDR3 spells CASSYSGVGYGYTF. The CDR3, as DNA: TGTGCCAGCAGTTACTCAGGGGTTGGGTATGGCTACACCTTC.